This paragraph reports one T cell receptor (beta chain). This clone came up once. Its antigen is unknown. Base quality data are lacking; no much larger clone is found one base away. A read on its own is weak evidence. The germline ends are 14 bases apart after V is trimmed by 5 bases and J by 7 bases. From a lookup of the germline V gene (reference sequence), CDR1 and CDR2 are DFQATT and SNEGSKA. The cysteine opens and the phenylalanine closes a CDR3 of 12 amino acids. Of all the DNA, just the CDR3 is kept, 36 bases in frame from base 1. These data originate in a study of metastatic and nonmetastatic thyroid tumors (TCRdb year 2020). About the investigation overall: Repertoires were compared across peripheral blood and tumor or nodule tissue samples from malignant and benign thyroid patients. Points the paper makes about the study in general: In both blood and tumor samples, malignant tumors were reported to have significantly higher TCR beta diversity than benign nodules.

Libraries were built with PCR. The data were produced on an Illumina HiSeq 4000. High-throughput sequencing was used to profile the TCR beta-chain CDR3 region of each patient. As for the authors' bioinformatics: A classifier to discriminate distant-metastatic papillary thyroid cancer patients was built from CDR3 differences across clinicopathological groups. The Shannon index was used to measure repertoire diversity, and the Morisita-Horn index was used to measure how similar tumor and blood repertoires were. TCRdb reprocessed the public reads (quality trimming at Q25 with fastp, clone calling with MiXCR) and kept in-frame beta chains. The V and J calls and clone size are TCRdb's, not the authors'. The sample includes tens of thousands of clones, with just over 35% observed a single time. The top ten clonotypes cover 29% of the sample. None of the patients had been given any treatment before thyroid surgery. The study retrospectively analysed patient clinical samples collected from about 2012 to 2018 using T-cell receptor beta sequencing.

The sequence was obtained from a female donor with papillary thyroid cancer or a benign thyroid nodule (not recorded which). Some clones in this sample may be carry-over from other donors' samples. The material sequenced was tumor tissue. Recombination linked TRBV20-1 to TRBJ1-2; the best D guess is TRBD1, with 6 bases matching. The CDR3 corresponds to CSAYRVSAGYTF. The DNA is TGCAGTGCTTACAGGGTTTCAGCTGGCTACACCTTC.